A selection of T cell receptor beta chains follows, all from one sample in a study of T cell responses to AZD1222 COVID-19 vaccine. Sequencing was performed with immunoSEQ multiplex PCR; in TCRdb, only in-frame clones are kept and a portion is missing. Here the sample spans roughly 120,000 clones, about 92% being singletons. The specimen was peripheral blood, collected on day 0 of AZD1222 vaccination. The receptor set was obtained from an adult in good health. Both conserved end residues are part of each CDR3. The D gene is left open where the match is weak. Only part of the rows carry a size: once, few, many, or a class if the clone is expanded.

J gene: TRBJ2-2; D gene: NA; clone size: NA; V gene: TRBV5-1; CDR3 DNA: TGCGCCAGCAGCTTGGAGTTTGGGGCTGGGAACACCGGGGAGCTGTTTTTT; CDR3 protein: CASSLEFGAGNTGELFF
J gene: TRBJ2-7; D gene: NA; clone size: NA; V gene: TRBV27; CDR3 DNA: TGTGCCAGCACCATGAGACCCACAGAGACCTCCTACGAGCAGTACTTC; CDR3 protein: CASTMRPTETSYEQYF
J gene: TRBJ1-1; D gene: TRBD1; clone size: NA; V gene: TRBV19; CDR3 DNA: TGTGCCAGTAGTATAGGGACAGGGGGCACTGAAGCTTTCTTT; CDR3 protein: CASSIGTGGTEAFF
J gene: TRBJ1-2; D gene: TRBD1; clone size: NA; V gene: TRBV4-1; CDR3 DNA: TGCGCCAGCAGTCAACAGGGGCGGTCGGGCTATGGCTACACCTTC; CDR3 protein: CASSQQGRSGYGYTF
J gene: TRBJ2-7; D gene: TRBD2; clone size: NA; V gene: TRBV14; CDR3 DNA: TGTGCCAGCAGCCAAGAAACGACTAGCTTAATTTTCGGGCAGTACTTC; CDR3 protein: CASSQETTSLIFGQYF
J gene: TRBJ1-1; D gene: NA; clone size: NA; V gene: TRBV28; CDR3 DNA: TGTGCCAGCGAAGAAGGGGGACCGAACACTGAAGCTTTCTTT; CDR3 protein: CASEEGGPNTEAFF
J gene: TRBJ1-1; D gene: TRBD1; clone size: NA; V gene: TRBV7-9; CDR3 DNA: TGTGCCAGCAGCTTTATCTGGACAGGGAAAAACACTGAAGCTTTCTTT; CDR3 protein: CASSFIWTGKNTEAFF
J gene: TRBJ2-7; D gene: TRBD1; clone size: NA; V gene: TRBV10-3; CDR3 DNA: TGTGCCATCACGCCGACAGGGGGATACGAGCAGTACTTC; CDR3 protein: CAITPTGGYEQYF
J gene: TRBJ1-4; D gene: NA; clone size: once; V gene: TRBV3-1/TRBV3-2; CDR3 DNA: TGTGCCAGCAGCCAAGAGCCCTTGGAAGCAGCAACTAATGAAAAACTGTTTTTT; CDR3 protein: CASSQEPLEAATNEKLFF
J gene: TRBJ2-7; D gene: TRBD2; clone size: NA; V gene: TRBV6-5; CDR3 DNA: TGTGCCAGCAGCCCCGGGGGGAGGAATTACGAGCAGTACTTC; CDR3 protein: CASSPGGRNYEQYF
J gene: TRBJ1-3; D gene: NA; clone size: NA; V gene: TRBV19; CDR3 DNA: TGTGCCAGTATAATGGGGGGCTCTGGAAACACCATATATTTT; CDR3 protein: CASIMGGSGNTIYF
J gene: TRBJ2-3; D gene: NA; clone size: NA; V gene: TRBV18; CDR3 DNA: TGTGCCAGCTCACCGGCGCGAGATACGCAGTATTTT; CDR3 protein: CASSPARDTQYF
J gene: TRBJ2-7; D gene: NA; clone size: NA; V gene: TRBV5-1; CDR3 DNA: TGCGCCAGCAGGGACACGGGACTTGAGCAGTACTTC; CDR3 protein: CASRDTGLEQYF
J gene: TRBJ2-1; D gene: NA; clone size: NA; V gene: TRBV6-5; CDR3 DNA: TGTGCCAGCAAGGATTCCTACAATGAGCAGTTCTTC; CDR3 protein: CASKDSYNEQFF
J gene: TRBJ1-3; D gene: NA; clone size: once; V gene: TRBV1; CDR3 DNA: TGCACCAGCGGCTCTGGGGACACGGGAGATGGAAACACCATATATTTT; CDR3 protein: CTSGSGDTGDGNTIYF
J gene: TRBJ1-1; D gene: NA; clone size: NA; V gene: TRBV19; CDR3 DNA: TGTGCCAGTAGTCCCCGGGGGGTGAACACTGAAGCTTTCTTT; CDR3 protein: CASSPRGVNTEAFF
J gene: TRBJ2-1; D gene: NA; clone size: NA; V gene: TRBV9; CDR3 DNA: TGTGCCAGCAGCGTAGGACGGGTAAATGAGCAGTTCTTC; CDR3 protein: CASSVGRVNEQFF
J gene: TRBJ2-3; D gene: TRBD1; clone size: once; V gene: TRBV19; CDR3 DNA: TGTGCCAGTGCCCCGGGACAGGGGTTAGATACGCAGTATTTT; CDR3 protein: CASAPGQGLDTQYF
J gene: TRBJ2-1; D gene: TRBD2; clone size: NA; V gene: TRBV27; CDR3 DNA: TGTGCCAGCAGTTTCGGAGCGGGAGGCGGCTACAATGAGCAGTTCTTC; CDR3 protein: CASSFGAGGGYNEQFF
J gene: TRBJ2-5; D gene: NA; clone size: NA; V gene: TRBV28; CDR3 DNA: TGTGCCAGCGCCTGGGGCCAAGAGACCCAGTACTTC; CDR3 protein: CASAWGQETQYF
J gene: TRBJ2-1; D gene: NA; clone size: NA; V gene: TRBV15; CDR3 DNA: TGTGCCACCAGCAGGAACTCTGAGCAGTTCTTC; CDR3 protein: CATSRNSEQFF
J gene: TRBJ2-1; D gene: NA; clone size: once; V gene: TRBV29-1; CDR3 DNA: TGCAGCGTGGCCGGGACTCTTATGGGAGACAATGAGCAGTTCTTC; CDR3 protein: CSVAGTLMGDNEQFF
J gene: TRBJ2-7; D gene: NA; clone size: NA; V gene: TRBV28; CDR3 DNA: NA; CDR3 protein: CASSSSGEDDEQYF
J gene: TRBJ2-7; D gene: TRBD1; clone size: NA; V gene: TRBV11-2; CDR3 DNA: TGTGCCAGCAGCCGAGGGACAGCGTCCTACGAGCAGTACTTC; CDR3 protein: CASSRGTASYEQYF
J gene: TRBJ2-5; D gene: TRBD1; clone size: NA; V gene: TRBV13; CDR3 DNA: TGTGCCAGCAGCATTCGGACAGGGCAAGAGACCCAGTACTTC; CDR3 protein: CASSIRTGQETQYF
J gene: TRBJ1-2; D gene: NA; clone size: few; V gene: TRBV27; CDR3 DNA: TGTGCCAGCAGTGTTCGGTTTACTAACTATGGCTACACCTTC; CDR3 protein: CASSVRFTNYGYTF
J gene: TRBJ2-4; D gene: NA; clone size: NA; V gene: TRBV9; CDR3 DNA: TGTGCCAGCAGCGTGGGGGGCGGAGTGAACATTCAGTACTTC; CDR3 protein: CASSVGGGVNIQYF
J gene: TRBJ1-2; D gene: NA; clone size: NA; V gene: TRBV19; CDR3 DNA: TGTGCCAGCGAATACACGGAAGGGAATGGCTACACCTTC; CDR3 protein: CASEYTEGNGYTF
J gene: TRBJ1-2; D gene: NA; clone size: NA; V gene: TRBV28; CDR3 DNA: TGTGCCAGCAGTTTAGGAGGGCCCAACTATGGCTACACCTTC; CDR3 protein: CASSLGGPNYGYTF
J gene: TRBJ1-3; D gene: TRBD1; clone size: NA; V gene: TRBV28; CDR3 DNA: TGTGCCAGCTCACGAACAGGGGGAGCTCGAAACACCATATATTTT; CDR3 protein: CASSRTGGARNTIYF
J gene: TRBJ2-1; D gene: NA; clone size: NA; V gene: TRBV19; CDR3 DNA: TGTGCCAGTTCGCTAATTGGAGGTGAGCAGTTCTTC; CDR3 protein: CASSLIGGEQFF
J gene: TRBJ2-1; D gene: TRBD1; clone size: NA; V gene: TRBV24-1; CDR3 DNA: TGTGCCACCAGTGATTACAGGGGGCACAATGAGCAGTTCTTC; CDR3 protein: CATSDYRGHNEQFF
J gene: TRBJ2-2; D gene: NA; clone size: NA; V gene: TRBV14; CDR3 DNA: TGTGCCAGCAGCCAAGTTCTAGGTAGTGTGAACACCGGGGAGCTGTTTTTT; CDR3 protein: CASSQVLGSVNTGELFF
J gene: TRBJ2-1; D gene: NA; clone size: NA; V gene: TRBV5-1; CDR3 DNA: TGCGCCAGCAGCTTGTTTCGTGGGGAGCAGTTCTTC; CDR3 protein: CASSLFRGEQFF
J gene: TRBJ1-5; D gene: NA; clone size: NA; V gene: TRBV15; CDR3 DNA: TGTGCCACCAGCAGAGAACCCGAGTTTCATAGCAATCAGCCCCAGCATTTT; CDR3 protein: CATSREPEFHSNQPQHF
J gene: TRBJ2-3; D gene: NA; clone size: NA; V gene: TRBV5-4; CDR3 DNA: TGTGCCAGCAGCTCAGCTAAGGGACAAATACTCTCAGATACGCAGTATTTT; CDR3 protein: CASSSAKGQILSDTQYF
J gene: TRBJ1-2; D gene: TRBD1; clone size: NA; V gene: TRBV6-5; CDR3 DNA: TGTGCCAGCACCCCAGACAGGGCGTACTATGGCTACACCTTC; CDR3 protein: CASTPDRAYYGYTF
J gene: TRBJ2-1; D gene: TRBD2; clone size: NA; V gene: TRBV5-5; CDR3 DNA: TGTGCCAGCAGCTCCGGGACTAGCGGGAGCGGCCACAATGAGCAGTTCTTC; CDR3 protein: CASSSGTSGSGHNEQFF
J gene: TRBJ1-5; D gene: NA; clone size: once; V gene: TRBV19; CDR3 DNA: TGTGCCACCACGGCAGGGACGCGGGGCAATCAGCCCCAGCATTTT; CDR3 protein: CATTAGTRGNQPQHF
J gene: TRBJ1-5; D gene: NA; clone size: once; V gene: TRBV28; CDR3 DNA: TGTGCCAGCAGGGGGGAGGGGCAGCTCAATCAGCCCCAGCATTTT; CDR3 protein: CASRGEGQLNQPQHF
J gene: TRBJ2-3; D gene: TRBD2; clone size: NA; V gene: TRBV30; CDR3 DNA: TGTGCCTGGACCACTAGCGGGAGTACAGATACGCAGTATTTT; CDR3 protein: CAWTTSGSTDTQYF
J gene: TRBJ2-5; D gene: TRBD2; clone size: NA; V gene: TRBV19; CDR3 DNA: TGTGCCAGTAGTGTCCGGACTAGCGGGATGGAGACCCAGTACTTC; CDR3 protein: CASSVRTSGMETQYF
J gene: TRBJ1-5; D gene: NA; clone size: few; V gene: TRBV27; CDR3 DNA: TGTGCCAGCAGCCTAACTTGGGGCCCAAATCAGCCCCAGCATTTT; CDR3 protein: CASSLTWGPNQPQHF
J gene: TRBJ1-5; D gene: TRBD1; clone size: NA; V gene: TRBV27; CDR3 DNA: TGTGCCAGCAGTTCACAGGGGGCGTTTAACAATCAGCCCCAGCATTTT; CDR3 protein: CASSSQGAFNNQPQHF
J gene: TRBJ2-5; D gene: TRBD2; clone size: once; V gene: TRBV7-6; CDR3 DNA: TGTGCCAGCTCCGGGACTAGCGGACTCCAAGAGACCCAGTACTTC; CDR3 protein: CASSGTSGLQETQYF
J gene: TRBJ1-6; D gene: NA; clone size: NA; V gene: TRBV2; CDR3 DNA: TGTGCCAGCAGTGTTAATCCGGCGCCGGAGGCACCCCTCCACTTT; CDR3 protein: CASSVNPAPEAPLHF
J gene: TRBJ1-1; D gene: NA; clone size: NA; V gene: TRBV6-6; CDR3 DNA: TGTGCCAGCAGTTACCATCCCAGGGTAATGAACACTGAAGCTTTCTTT; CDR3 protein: CASSYHPRVMNTEAFF
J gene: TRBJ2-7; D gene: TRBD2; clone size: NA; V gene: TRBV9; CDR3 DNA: TGTGCCAGCAGCCCAGGACTAGCGGATTCCTACGAGCAGTACTTC; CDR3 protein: CASSPGLADSYEQYF